Below are 27 T cell receptor beta chains sequenced from a single sample in a study of shared clonotypes between healthy human individuals. Some clones are missing from TCRdb's copy, which holds only in-frame ones; the method was immunoSEQ multiplex PCR. The sample holds over a million clones; 95% to 99% are singletons and the top ten take less than 0.55%. What was sequenced was naive CD4+ T cells sorted from blood. Indicated subset: CD45RA+ positively selected. All receptors derive from a man aged 25-40 years in good health.

The chain carries TRBV28 and TRBJ2-3; D remains unclear. This CDR3 contains 16 residues. Trimming stripped 1 base from V and 1 base from J, with 12 bases between. Germline-derived CDR1 and CDR2 are MDHEN and SYDVKM. The CDR3 sequence: CASSLSRRNGTDTQYF. CDR3 coding DNA: TGTGCCAGCAGTTTATCCCGGAGAAACGGCACAGATACGCAGTATTTT. Full variable domain (rest looked up from reference TRBV28 and TRBJ2-3): DVKVTQSSRYLVKRTGEKVFLECVQDMDHENMFWYRQDPGLGLRLIYFSYDVKMKEKGDIPEGYSVSREKKERFSLILESASTNQTSMYLCASSLSRRNGTDTQYFGPGTRLTVL.

V gene TRBV30 combines with J gene TRBJ1-5; D unclear. Germline V gene lookup returns CDR1 GTSNPN and CDR2 SVGIG (reference sequence). V gave up 7 bases and J gave up 8 bases, with 9 bases separating them. This CDR3 spans 10 amino acids. The CDR3 is CAYPQKPQHF. CDR3 DNA: TGTGCCTACCCCCAAAAGCCCCAGCATTTT.

The V gene is TRBV5-4, the J gene TRBJ1-2, with D possibly matching TRBD1 (5 bases). Trimming pared 2 bases from V and 4 bases from J, leaving 12 bases between. Germline V gene sequence: CDR1 SGHNT, CDR2 YYREEE (reference sequence). The CDR3 totals 14 residues. CDR3 protein: CASSLGHPTYGYTF. The CDR3 DNA reads as TGTGCCAGCAGCTTAGGACACCCAACCTATGGCTACACCTTC.

The V and J genes are TRBV28 and TRBJ2-4; D remains unclear. This CDR3 is built from 15 residues. CDR1 and CDR2 from the germline V gene are MDHEN and SYDVKM. V was trimmed by 5 bases and J by 0 bases, leaving 11 bases between them. CDR3 protein: CASSARGLAKNIQYF. The CDR3 DNA follows: TGTGCCAGCAGTGCTAGAGGTTTAGCCAAAAACATTCAGTACTTC.

In regard to this clone: The same CDR3 can be traced to other DNA sequences in this sample. The genes are TRBV9 and TRBJ1-4; D may be TRBD1 (5 bases). With 0 bases removed from V and 7 bases from J, the gap between germline ends came to 10 bases. Germline values: CDR1 SGDLS, CDR2 YYNGEE. The CDR3 is 14 amino acids. This chain's CDR3 is CASSVGQGGEKLFF. CDR3 sequence (DNA): TGTGCCAGCAGCGTAGGGCAGGGCGGTGAAAAACTGTTTTTT.

The chain carries TRBV10-1 and TRBJ2-7; no reliable D call. The germline V gene encodes CDR1 WNHNN and CDR2 SYGVQD (reference sequence). Trimming removed 0 bases at V and 5 bases at J, with 8 bases between. This CDR3 region has 13 residues. CDR3 residues: CASSESLGNEQYF. The CDR3 nucleotides read TGCGCCAGCAGTGAGTCCCTAGGTAACGAGCAGTACTTC.

The V gene is TRBV30, the J gene TRBJ1-5, with 9 nucleotides matching TRBD1. The germline gives CDR1 GTSNPN, CDR2 SVGIG (reference sequence). The CDR3 sequence is 16 residues long. V trimming: 0 bases; J trimming: 7 bases; junction bases outside the gene matches: 10. CDR3 region: CAWSVRGQGLYQPQHF. CDR3 DNA sequence: TGTGCCTGGAGTGTACGGGGACAGGGCTTGTACCAGCCCCAGCATTTT.

The rearrangement joins TRBV5-4 to TRBJ2-7; 16 positions agree with TRBD2. The germline V gene encodes CDR1 SGHNT and CDR2 YYREEE (reference sequence). V lost 3 bases to trimming and J lost 2 bases; unmatched junction nucleotides: 2. This CDR3 is built from 16 residues. The CDR3 DNA follows: TGTGCCAGCAGCTCCGGGACTAGCGGGAGGGCCTACGAGCAGTACTTC. It encodes CASSSGTSGRAYEQYF.

CDR3 in amino acids: CASSRSGNPQKQYF. CDR3 in DNA: TGTGCCAGCAGCCGTAGCGGGAACCCCCAGAAGCAGTACTTC. The V gene is TRBV5-4, the J gene TRBJ2-7; 8 positions match TRBD2. CDR3 length equals 14 residues. The V gene's germline CDR1 is SGHNT and CDR2 YYREEE (reference sequence). Trimming removed 4 bases from V and 8 bases from J; junction bases left unmatched: 11.

The chain combines TRBV5-1 with TRBJ2-2; D is perhaps TRBD1 or TRBD2 (5 bases each). This CDR3 has 13 residues. Germline CDR1 SGHRS, CDR2 YFSETQ. V was trimmed by 4 bases and J by 5 bases, leaving 9 bases between them. Here the CDR3 reads CASSRDGTGELFF. The DNA of the CDR3 is TGCGCCAGCAGCCGGGACGGGACCGGGGAGCTGTTTTTT.

The V call is TRBV2, the J call TRBJ2-7, with D possibly TRBD1 on 5 matching bases. This CDR3 contains 13 residues. V lost 6 bases to trimming and J lost 2 bases, with 11 bases between them. Looked up from germline, CDR1 is SNHLY and CDR2 is FYNNEI. CDR3 loop: CASSSDITYEQYF. CDR3 DNA: TGTGCCAGCAGCTCGGACATCACCTACGAGCAGTACTTC.

The chain links TRBV5-1 to TRBJ2-7, with D tentatively TRBD1 (5 bases). The CDR3 is made up of 15 amino acids. Germline-derived CDR1 and CDR2 are SGHRS and YFSETQ. V lost 0 bases and J lost 5, with 15 bases in between. This CDR3 reads CASSLASGLEHEQYF. CDR3 bases: TGCGCCAGCAGCTTGGCCTCAGGGCTGGAACACGAGCAGTACTTC. The variable domain in full, with the rest retrieved from reference TRBV5-1 and TRBJ2-7, is KAGVTQTPRYLIKTRGQQVTLSCSPISGHRSVSWYQQTPGQGLQFLFEYFSETQRNKGNFPGRFSGRQFSNSRSEMNVSTLELGDSALYLCASSLASGLEHEQYFGPGTRLTVT.

This chain uses TRBV5-1 with TRBJ2-1; D is undetermined. Trimming left V 0 bases short and J 4 bases short, with 14 bases between. Germline loops: CDR1 SGHRS, CDR2 YFSETQ. The length of the CDR3 is 16 residues. CDR3 sequence: CASSLADLLGYNEQFF. As DNA, the CDR3 is TGCGCCAGCAGCTTGGCCGACCTCCTAGGTTACAATGAGCAGTTCTTC.

V is TRBV11-2 and J is TRBJ2-1; 7 bases line up with TRBD2. Germline assignment: CDR1 SGHAT and CDR2 FQNNGV. This CDR3 is built from 16 residues. V was pared by 5 bases and J by 8 bases, with 15 bases of the junction left unmatched. The CDR3: CASSPNPPGLADEQFF. The CDR3 region has the DNA TGTGCCAGCAGCCCTAACCCTCCGGGGCTAGCGGATGAGCAGTTCTTC. The whole variable domain, filled in from reference TRBV11-2 and TRBJ2-1, reads EAGVAQSPRYKIIEKRQSVAFWCNPISGHATLYWYQQILGQGPKLLIQFQNNGVVDDSQLPKDRFSAERLKGVDSTLKIQPAKLEDSAVYLCASSPNPPGLADEQFFGPGTRLTVL.

The chain has TRBV6-5 and TRBJ2-3; D possibly corresponds to TRBD2 (6 bases). The CDR3 sequence is 14 residues long. V was shortened by 2 bases and J by 4 bases, with 10 bases between the two germline ends. CDR1 MNHEY and CDR2 SVGAGI come from the germline V gene. The CDR3 bases are TGTGCCAGCAGTTACCAGAGGGAGGCAGATACGCAGTATTTT. It encodes CASSYQREADTQYF.

This chain uses TRBV19 with TRBJ2-1, with D possibly matching TRBD1 (5 bases). Per the germline V gene, CDR1 is LNHDA and CDR2 is SQIVND (reference sequence). The V end lost 9 bases, the J end lost 1 base, and 16 bases lay between the germline ends. The CDR3 contains 15 residues. CDR3 nucleotides: TGTGCCAGCAAAACAGGAGCTCGTTCCTACAATGAGCAGTTCTTC. This gives the protein CASKTGARSYNEQFF.

The genes are TRBV29-1 and TRBJ2-5, with 9 bases identical to TRBD1. Germline loops: CDR1 SQVTM, CDR2 ANQGSEA. The CDR3 is 14 amino acids. The trim removed 4 bases at V and 4 bases at J, leaving 7 bases unmatched. CDR3 DNA sequence: TGCAGCGTTGTAGGAAGGACAGGGGCAGAGACCCAGTACTTC. Translated, it gives CSVVGRTGAETQYF. The full variable domain, in which reference TRBV29-1 and TRBJ2-5 provide the parts outside the CDR3, is SAVISQKPSRDICQRGTSLTIQCQVDSQVTMMFWYRQQPGQSLTLIATANQGSEATYESGFVIDKFPISRPNLTFSTLTVSNMSPEDSSIYLCSVVGRTGAETQYFGPGTRLLVL.

The chain recombines TRBV6-4 with TRBJ2-2; 11 nucleotides agree with TRBD2. The junction had 1 base not matched to a gene; V was cut back by 8 bases and J by 5 bases. The CDR3 runs to 13 residues. Germline CDR1 reads MRHNA; CDR2 reads SNTAGT. The CDR3 bases are TGTGCCAGCGGACTAGCGGGTACCGGGGAGCTGTTTTTT. Protein product: CASGLAGTGELFF.

This chain joins TRBV11-2 and TRBJ2-5; TRBD2 aligns across 13 bases. The CDR3 totals 17 residues. Germline trimming cut 1 base from V and 7 bases from J; bases unmatched to any gene: 9. Germline V gene lookup returns CDR1 SGHAT and CDR2 FQNNGV. This CDR3 is CASSLGGTSGKGGTQYF. CDR3 sequence (DNA): TGTGCCAGCAGCTTAGGGGGGACTAGCGGGAAAGGAGGGACCCAGTACTTC.

The chain recombines TRBV30 with TRBJ2-2; either TRBD1 or TRBD2 may supply D (5 bases each). With 6 bases removed from V and 0 bases from J, the gap between germline ends came to 17 bases. The germline V gene has CDR1 GTSNPN and CDR2 SVGIG (reference sequence). The CDR3 has 16 amino acids. The CDR3 region is CACSPGQAANTGELFF. In nucleotides, the CDR3 is TGTGCCTGCTCACCGGGGCAGGCCGCGAACACCGGGGAGCTGTTTTTT.

The chain joins TRBV28 to TRBJ2-7, with 9 bases aligning to TRBD1. The CDR3 is 17 amino acids. Germline V gene data show CDR1 as MDHEN and CDR2 as SYDVKM. Trimming took 6 bases from V and 0 from J; bases not matched to a gene: 12. CDR3 nucleotides: TGTGCCAGCAGCCCTGGTCGGGACAGGGCAGCCTCCTACGAGCAGTACTTC. Its protein is CASSPGRDRAASYEQYF. Based on the CDR3 plus reference TRBV28 and TRBJ2-7, the full variable domain is DVKVTQSSRYLVKRTGEKVFLECVQDMDHENMFWYRQDPGLGLRLIYFSYDVKMKEKGDIPEGYSVSREKKERFSLILESASTNQTSMYLCASSPGRDRAASYEQYFGPGTRLTVT.

The V and J genes are TRBV18 and TRBJ2-7; D is unclear. V dropped 2 bases and J dropped 0 bases, with 11 bases sitting between them. The CDR3 length is 15 residues. Germline assignment: CDR1 KGHSH and CDR2 LQKENI. The CDR3 region has the DNA TGTGCCAGCTCACCAAGAACTGGCGACTCCTACGAGCAGTACTTC. Translated: CASSPRTGDSYEQYF.

V gene TRBV29-1 combines with J gene TRBJ2-5; D perhaps matches TRBD2 (5 bases). V was trimmed by 5 bases and J by 4 bases, leaving 11 bases between them. The CDR3 contains 12 residues. Germline V lookup: CDR1 SQVTM, CDR2 ANQGSEA. The CDR3: CSVLASGETQYF. CDR3 DNA sequence: TGCAGCGTTCTAGCATCTGGAGAGACCCAGTACTTC.

The chain recombines TRBV5-1 with TRBJ2-3; a weak D match, TRBD2 (6 bases). CDR3 size: 15 residues. Looked up from germline, CDR1 is SGHRS and CDR2 is YFSETQ. V was shortened by 4 bases and J by 2 bases, with 14 bases between the two germline ends. CDR3 residues: CASSRDWRDTDTQYF. The DNA for the CDR3 is TGCGCCAGCAGCCGGGACTGGAGGGACACAGATACGCAGTATTTT.

The chain has TRBV5-1 and TRBJ2-1; 12 bases line up with TRBD2. The trim removed 3 bases at V and 0 bases at J, leaving 13 bases unmatched. Germline V gives CDR1 SGHRS, CDR2 YFSETQ. The CDR3 sequence is 20 residues long. The CDR3 loop is CASSWGLLAGGPISYNEQFF. The CDR3, as DNA: TGCGCCAGCAGCTGGGGCCTTCTAGCGGGAGGGCCAATCTCCTACAATGAGCAGTTCTTC.

This chain joins TRBV4-1 and TRBJ2-5; D gene ambiguous. CDR1 is MGHRA and CDR2 is YSYEKL in the germline V gene. This CDR3 is built from 13 residues. Trimming stripped 1 base from V and 5 bases from J, with 8 bases between. CDR3 amino acids: CASSQVFRETQYF. The CDR3 bases are TGCGCCAGCAGCCAAGTATTCCGGGAGACCCAGTACTTC.

The chain couples TRBV9 to TRBJ2-7; D gene uncertain. V was shortened by 4 bases and J by 3 bases, with 11 bases between the two germline ends. The CDR3 is 13 amino acids. The germline V gene encodes CDR1 SGDLS and CDR2 YYNGEE. The DNA for the CDR3 is TGTGCCAGCAGCTCCCGTGGCAGCTACGAGCAGTACTTC. It translates to CASSSRGSYEQYF.